Shown below are 21 T cell receptor beta chains from a single sample sequenced in a study of blood T cell repertoires in COVID-19 (dated by TCRdb to 2020 to 2022). The library was prepared using the immunoSEQ multiplex PCR assay. As stored in TCRdb, this immuneACCESS dataset retains in-frame rearrangements with V and J assigned. A fraction of the clones does not appear; measured against another copy, unresolved V genes explain less than half of the discrepancy, and the remainder lacks a known reason. Recorded for this sample are more than 250,000 clones; around 90% of them occurred a single time. The ten largest clones represent 1% of the sample. Sequencing was done on a sample of peripheral blood. Receptors originate from a man aged 50-60 years with active or convalescent COVID-19.

The chain employs TRBV18 and TRBJ2-7, with D possibly being TRBD1 (6 bases). The CDR3 has 13 residues. Deletions cut 3 bases from V and 5 bases from J, with 11 bases between. The V gene's germline CDR1 is KGHSH and CDR2 LQKENI. The CDR3 DNA follows: TGTGCCAGCTCACCTATACAGGGCGACGAGCAGTACTTC. Translated, it gives CASSPIQGDEQYF.

The rearrangement links TRBV5-1 to TRBJ1-6; 8 positions agree with TRBD1. V lost 3 bases, J lost 6 bases, and 5 bases stayed unmatched. CDR3 length equals 15 residues. CDR1 SGHRS and CDR2 YFSETQ come from the germline V gene. The chain's CDR3 is CASSSGGLGNSPLHF. The CDR3 DNA is TGCGCCAGCAGCTCAGGGGGCCTTGGTAATTCACCCCTCCACTTT. Using reference TRBV5-1 and TRBJ1-6 for the parts outside the CDR3, the full variable domain is KAGVTQTPRYLIKTRGQQVTLSCSPISGHRSVSWYQQTPGQGLQFLFEYFSETQRNKGNFPGRFSGRQFSNSRSEMNVSTLELGDSALYLCASSSGGLGNSPLHFGNGTRLTVT.

The chain has TRBV25-1 and TRBJ1-1; TRBD1 matches 8 bases. The V segment lost 4 bases and the J segment 6 bases; nucleotides outside the gene matches: 10. CDR3 length equals 15 residues. Germline loops: CDR1 MGHDK, CDR2 SYGVNS. CDR3 nucleotides: TGTGCCAGCAGTGGGGCCCTCGACAGGGGCCCTGAAGCTTTCTTT. As protein: CASSGALDRGPEAFF.

The chain uses TRBV4-1 and TRBJ1-4; TRBD1 matches at 7 bases. Germline loops: CDR1 MGHRA, CDR2 YSYEKL. V lost 4 bases to trimming and J lost 11 bases; unmatched junction nucleotides: 7. The CDR3 totals 13 residues. CDR3 in amino acids: CASSPGRGYKLFF. The CDR3 region has the DNA TGCGCCAGCAGCCCCGGCAGGGGGTATAAACTGTTTTTT.

The rearrangement uses TRBV4-2 and TRBJ2-5; a weak D match, TRBD1 (6 bases). Trimming took 0 bases from V and 1 from J, leaving 12 bases between them. The germline CDR1 and CDR2 sequences are LGHNA and YNFKEQ. This CDR3 comprises 16 residues. The CDR3 spells CASSQELQGPQETQYF. As DNA, the CDR3 is TGTGCCAGCAGCCAAGAATTGCAGGGGCCCCAAGAGACCCAGTACTTC.

J is TRBJ1-6 and V is TRBV27, with 10 bases aligning to TRBD1. The CDR3 has 17 amino acids. V was pared by 0 bases and J by 7 bases, with 6 bases of the junction left unmatched. CDR1 MNHEY and CDR2 SMNVEV come from the germline V gene (reference sequence). The CDR3 region has the DNA TGTGCCAGCAGTTTATCGGGACAGGGGTGGGAGAATTCACCCCTCCACTTT. This translates into CASSLSGQGWENSPLHF.

This CDR3 reads CASSSGSKAFF. In DNA form, the CDR3 reads TGTGCCAGCTCTTCGGGGTCTAAAGCTTTCTTT. This chain joins TRBV2 and TRBJ1-1; D gene ambiguous. The CDR3 extends over 11 amino acids. Germline loops: CDR1 SNHLY, CDR2 FYNNEI. Trimming stripped 8 bases from V and 9 bases from J, with 13 bases between.

This clone showed up just once. The CDR3 coding sequence is TGTGCCAGCAGCCCAGGGGGACGGTCCAGGGATACGCAGTATTTT. This translates into CASSPGGRSRDTQYF. The chain links TRBV9 to TRBJ2-3, with 7 bases lining up with TRBD1. The V segment lost 4 bases and the J segment 6 bases; nucleotides outside the gene matches: 11. The germline V gene encodes CDR1 SGDLS and CDR2 YYNGEE. The CDR3 has 15 amino acids. The whole variable domain, remainder taken from reference TRBV9 and TRBJ2-3, is DSGVTQTPKHLITATGQRVTLRCSPRSGDLSVYWYQQSLDQGLQFLIQYYNGEERAKGNILERFSAQQFPDLHSELNLSSLELGDSALYFCASSPGGRSRDTQYFGPGTRLTVL.

The chain couples TRBV6-2 or TRBV6-3 to TRBJ1-1; possible D gene TRBD1, 6 bases. This CDR3 comprises 15 residues. V was cut by 6 bases and J by 0 bases, with 14 bases left in between. Germline CDR1 and CDR2: MNHEY and SVGEGT. The chain's CDR3 is CASSHRGGLNTEAFF. The DNA for the CDR3 is TGTGCCAGCAGCCACCGAGGGGGTTTGAACACTGAAGCTTTCTTT.

The chain links TRBV10-3 to TRBJ2-7; the match to TRBD2 covers 9 bases. Looked up from germline, CDR1 is ENHRY and CDR2 is SYGVKD. J was trimmed by 2 bases and V by 0 bases; bases with no gene match: 5. The CDR3 is 16 residues long. In nucleotides, the CDR3 is TGTGCCATCAGTGAGTCGCGAGGCGGGGGGGCCTACGAGCAGTACTTC. Residues: CAISESRGGGAYEQYF.

The rearrangement uses TRBV7-5 and TRBJ2-7; TRBD1 is the table's D call and was not checked against the DNA. TRBV7-5 is a documented pseudogene. The CDR3 is 14 amino acids. The CDR3: CARSPGTGDYEQYF. CDR3 sequence (DNA): TGTGCCAGAAGCCCCGGGACAGGGGACTACGAGCAGTACTTC.

The rearrangement joins TRBV5-1 to TRBJ2-2, with 8 nucleotides matching TRBD1. V gave up 0 bases and J gave up 6 bases; unmatched junction bases: 7. CDR3 length equals 16 residues. CDR1 is SGHRS, CDR2 YFSETQ, per germline. CDR3 coding DNA: TGCGCCAGCAGCTTGGACAGGTCAGGGGGCTCCGGGGAGCTGTTTTTT. This codes for CASSLDRSGGSGELFF.

J is TRBJ2-1 and V is TRBV7-2; TRBD2 matches 8 bases. The CDR3 runs 16 residues. The junction had 5 bases not matched to a gene; V was cut back by 4 bases and J by 0 bases. CDR1 and CDR2 from the germline V gene are SGHTA and FQGNSA. The DNA for the CDR3 is TGTGCCAGCAGCTCCGTAGCGGGGAGCTCCTACAATGAGCAGTTCTTC. It codes for CASSSVAGSSYNEQFF.

The chain employs TRBV5-1 and TRBJ2-2, with a tentative D call TRBD2 (5 bases). The V end was cut by 4 bases, the J end by 3 bases, with 10 bases between. The CDR3 runs to 14 residues. CDR1 and CDR2 from the germline V gene are SGHRS and YFSETQ. CDR3 amino acids: CASSGSLDTGELFF. In nucleotides, the CDR3 is TGCGCCAGCAGCGGGAGCCTGGACACCGGGGAGCTGTTTTTT.

The V call is TRBV6-4, the J call TRBJ2-1; D is perhaps TRBD2 (6 bases). The CDR3 spans 16 residues. Trimming removed 4 bases from V and 0 bases from J, with 13 bases in between. Germline V gives CDR1 MRHNA, CDR2 SNTAGT. The CDR3 DNA is TGTGCCAGCAGTGTGGAGGGCCCGAGCTCCTACAATGAGCAGTTCTTC. It translates to CASSVEGPSSYNEQFF.

The chain links TRBV9 to TRBJ2-1; a weak D match, TRBD1 (5 bases). From germline, CDR1 is SGDLS and CDR2 YYNGEE. V lost 0 bases and J lost 6, with 10 bases in between. The CDR3 extends over 14 amino acids. The DNA of the CDR3 is TGTGCCAGCAGCGTAGGCCAGGGTGGCAATGAGCAGTTCTTC. This gives the protein CASSVGQGGNEQFF.

V gene TRBV6-1 combines with J gene TRBJ1-5; TRBD1 agrees at 8 bases. From germline, CDR1 is MNHNS and CDR2 SASEGT. With V trimmed by 5 bases and J by 12 bases, 3 bases remained unmatched. This CDR3 spans 11 amino acids. CDR3 in amino acids: CASSWDRSQHF. CDR3 nucleotide sequence: TGTGCCAGCAGTTGGGACAGGAGCCAGCATTTT.

This chain joins TRBV6-5 and TRBJ2-3; 9 bases are shared with TRBD2. V lost 9 bases to trimming and J lost 0 bases; unmatched junction nucleotides: 7. The CDR3 length is 15 residues. Looked up from germline, CDR1 is MNHEY and CDR2 is SVGAGI. Here the CDR3 reads CASDSSGASTDTQYF. In DNA form, the CDR3 reads TGTGCCAGTGATTCTAGCGGGGCCAGCACAGATACGCAGTATTTT.

The genes are TRBV21-1 and TRBJ1-2; TRBD1 is taken as the D call from the table, unchecked against the DNA. TRBV21-1 is marked as a pseudogene. This CDR3 comprises 21 residues. The CDR3 spells CASSNRDRGAGGYFLNYGYTF. CDR3 DNA sequence: TGTGCCAGCAGCAACCGGGACAGGGGCGCTGGAGGATACTTTTTGAACTATGGCTACACCTTC.

This chain connects TRBV19 to TRBJ2-1, with 8 bases lining up with TRBD1. J lost 4 bases, V lost 6 bases, and 8 bases had no gene match. CDR3 size: 15 residues. Germline lookup yields CDR1 LNHDA and CDR2 SQIVND (reference sequence). CDR3 coding DNA: TGTGCCAGTAGCATCGACAGGGGATCTTACAATGAGCAGTTCTTC. Residues: CASSIDRGSYNEQFF.

V usage is TRBV27 and J usage is TRBJ2-1; 14 bases fit TRBD2. The V segment lost 0 bases and the J segment 12 bases; nucleotides outside the gene matches: 10. This CDR3 has 17 amino acids. Germline V gives CDR1 MNHEY, CDR2 SMNVEV (reference sequence). This CDR3 reads CASSLSPGLAGAKGQFF. CDR3 coding DNA: TGTGCCAGCAGTTTATCGCCGGGACTAGCGGGGGCGAAGGGGCAGTTCTTC.